Listed below are T cell receptor beta chains from one sample, sequenced in a study of early T cells in non-severe SARS-CoV-2 infection. TCRdb passed the 5' RACE reads through MiXCR, listing each CDR3 protein once. Of some 87,000 distinct CDR3 sequences listed, roughly an eighth are singletons. Material: whole blood. The source of these receptors is an adult who was a healthcare worker with PCR-confirmed SARS-CoV-2 infection or an uninfected control (not recorded which). Each CDR3 is given with its conserved first and last residue. Each record gives: CDR3 DNA, CDR3 protein, D gene, clone size, CDR3 length, J gene, V gene. The D gene is left open where the match is weak. Clone size is shown for a subset of rows, as once, few, many or a class of expanded clone.

CDR3 DNA: TGTGCCAGCAGCTCTCCTAGACAGATGAACAATGAGCAGTTCTTC
CDR3 protein: CASSSPRQMNNEQFF
D gene: -
clone size: many
CDR3 length: 15
J gene: TRBJ2-1
V gene: TRBV7-6

CDR3 DNA: TGTGCCAGCAGCCTCACAGGGAGCTCCTACAATGAGCAGTTCTTC
CDR3 protein: CASSLTGSSYNEQFF
D gene: -
clone size: few
CDR3 length: 15
J gene: TRBJ2-1
V gene: TRBV9

CDR3 DNA: TGTGCCAGCAGTATCTCACCCTACGAGCAGTACTTC
CDR3 protein: CASSISPYEQYF
D gene: -
clone size: few
CDR3 length: 12
J gene: TRBJ2-7
V gene: TRBV25-1

CDR3 DNA: TGTGCCACCAGCATAGCCGGGGAGCTGTTTTTT
CDR3 protein: CATSIAGELFF
D gene: -
clone size: few
CDR3 length: 11
J gene: TRBJ2-2
V gene: TRBV15

CDR3 DNA: TGCGCCAGCAGCTCGAACCCGGGGGACAGCGCCCGAACCTACGAGCAGTACTTC
CDR3 protein: CASSSNPGDSARTYEQYF
D gene: -
clone size: many
CDR3 length: 18
J gene: TRBJ2-7
V gene: TRBV5-1

CDR3 DNA: TGTGCCAGCAGCGTCGGGCTAGCGGGGGGGTACCGGCAGTTCTTC
CDR3 protein: CASSVGLAGGYRQFF
D gene: TRBD2
clone size: -
CDR3 length: 15
J gene: TRBJ2-1
V gene: TRBV2

CDR3 DNA: TGTGCTAGCAGCTTTCACATAGGACAGGTTAACACCGGGGAGCTGTTTTTT
CDR3 protein: CASSFHIGQVNTGELFF
D gene: TRBD1
clone size: many
CDR3 length: 17
J gene: TRBJ2-2
V gene: TRBV7-7

CDR3 DNA: TGTGCCAGCACCCCAGCCGGGGGTTTGGATGAAAAACTGTTTTTT
CDR3 protein: CASTPAGGLDEKLFF
D gene: -
clone size: many
CDR3 length: 15
J gene: TRBJ1-4
V gene: TRBV6-1

CDR3 DNA: TGTGCCAGCAGCTTGGCGCCTAGCGGGGGGGCCGGGGCAGATACGCAGTATTTT
CDR3 protein: CASSLAPSGGAGADTQYF
D gene: TRBD2
clone size: few
CDR3 length: 18
J gene: TRBJ2-3
V gene: TRBV5-4

CDR3 DNA: TGTGCCAGCAGCGTTAGTAGAGGTCGGGGCTCTAGAGGCTACACCTTC
CDR3 protein: CASSVSRGRGSRGYTF
D gene: -
clone size: -
CDR3 length: 16
J gene: TRBJ1-2
V gene: TRBV7-8

CDR3 DNA: TGTGCCAGCAGCTTAAGCGGGGAAGAGACCCAGTACTTC
CDR3 protein: CASSLSGEETQYF
D gene: -
clone size: many
CDR3 length: 13
J gene: TRBJ2-5
V gene: TRBV7-3

CDR3 DNA: TGTGCCAGCAGCTTAGCCGGGACAGGGGTTCACTATGGCTACACCTTC
CDR3 protein: CASSLAGTGVHYGYTF
D gene: TRBD1
clone size: -
CDR3 length: 16
J gene: TRBJ1-2
V gene: TRBV7-9

CDR3 DNA: TGTGCCATCAGTGGACAGGGGGGCTCCTACAATGAGCAGTTCTTC
CDR3 protein: CAISGQGGSYNEQFF
D gene: TRBD1
clone size: -
CDR3 length: 15
J gene: TRBJ2-1
V gene: TRBV10-3

CDR3 DNA: TGTGCCAGCAGTGAAGCGGGGGGAAAGGGGAAGCAGTTCTTC
CDR3 protein: CASSEAGGKGKQFF
D gene: -
clone size: -
CDR3 length: 14
J gene: TRBJ2-1
V gene: TRBV6-1

CDR3 DNA: TGTGCCTGGACCCGAACGGGACAGGGAAACTACGAGCAGTACTTC
CDR3 protein: CAWTRTGQGNYEQYF
D gene: TRBD1
clone size: many
CDR3 length: 15
J gene: TRBJ2-7
V gene: TRBV30

CDR3 DNA: TGTGCCAGCAGCTTAGAGGGTTGGGAGACCCAGTACTTC
CDR3 protein: CASSLEGWETQYF
D gene: -
clone size: many
CDR3 length: 13
J gene: TRBJ2-5
V gene: TRBV11-2

CDR3 DNA: TGTGCCAGCAGTGCCCGAGGGGTTGCGCCCCACAATGAGCAGTTCTTC
CDR3 protein: CASSARGVAPHNEQFF
D gene: -
clone size: few
CDR3 length: 16
J gene: TRBJ2-1
V gene: TRBV25-1

CDR3 DNA: TGTGCCAGCAGTGGGGCAGAGGCAGACATTCAGTACTTC
CDR3 protein: CASSGAEADIQYF
D gene: -
clone size: -
CDR3 length: 13
J gene: TRBJ2-4
V gene: TRBV2

CDR3 DNA: TGTGCCACCAGCAGTGGGGAGGGTAAACAGAACACTGAAGCTTTCTTT
CDR3 protein: CATSSGEGKQNTEAFF
D gene: -
clone size: -
CDR3 length: 16
J gene: TRBJ1-1
V gene: TRBV15

CDR3 DNA: TGCAGTGCTAGAGTTCTGCCCTATCCCGGGACAGGGGATGGCTACACCTTC
CDR3 protein: CSARVLPYPGTGDGYTF
D gene: TRBD1
clone size: few
CDR3 length: 17
J gene: TRBJ1-2
V gene: TRBV20-1

CDR3 DNA: TGTGCCAGCACCCCCTTGCGGGGCCGAAGGGACGAGCAGTACTTC
CDR3 protein: CASTPLRGRRDEQYF
D gene: -
clone size: few
CDR3 length: 15
J gene: TRBJ2-7
V gene: TRBV11-2

CDR3 DNA: TGTGCCAGCAGCCAAGATCCCCTCCTCGAGCAGTACTTC
CDR3 protein: CASSQDPLLEQYF
D gene: -
clone size: -
CDR3 length: 13
J gene: TRBJ2-7
V gene: TRBV3-1

CDR3 DNA: TGTGCCACCTCGACAGGGGTCGGGGAGCTGTTTTTT
CDR3 protein: CATSTGVGELFF
D gene: TRBD1
clone size: -
CDR3 length: 12
J gene: TRBJ2-2
V gene: TRBV6-5

CDR3 DNA: TGTGCCAGCGCTTGGGACAGCCTGAACACTGAAGCTTTCTTT
CDR3 protein: CASAWDSLNTEAFF
D gene: TRBD1
clone size: -
CDR3 length: 14
J gene: TRBJ1-1
V gene: TRBV7-2

CDR3 DNA: TGTGCCTGGAGCCCCGCCGAGATGACAGGGAGAACCTACGAGCAGTACTTC
CDR3 protein: CAWSPAEMTGRTYEQYF
D gene: TRBD1
clone size: -
CDR3 length: 17
J gene: TRBJ2-7
V gene: TRBV30

CDR3 DNA: TGTGCCAGCAGCTCCCTTAGTAACGGGGGCTATGGCTACACCTTC
CDR3 protein: CASSSLSNGGYGYTF
D gene: -
clone size: many
CDR3 length: 15
J gene: TRBJ1-2
V gene: TRBV7-2

CDR3 DNA: TGTGCCAGCAGTCCGCGGGGGGCCCCAGAGACCCAGTACTTC
CDR3 protein: CASSPRGAPETQYF
D gene: TRBD2
clone size: -
CDR3 length: 14
J gene: TRBJ2-5
V gene: TRBV7-6

CDR3 DNA: TGCGCCAGCAGCCAGGCCAGCGGGGGTTTTACGCAGTATTTT
CDR3 protein: CASSQASGGFTQYF
D gene: TRBD2
clone size: -
CDR3 length: 14
J gene: TRBJ2-3
V gene: TRBV4-3

CDR3 DNA: TGTGCTAGCAGCTTAGATAGGAACACCGGGGAGCTGTTTTTT
CDR3 protein: CASSLDRNTGELFF
D gene: -
clone size: few
CDR3 length: 14
J gene: TRBJ2-2
V gene: TRBV7-7

CDR3 DNA: TGTGCCAGCACCCACCCGGGACAGAACCTCAATGAGCAGTTCTTC
CDR3 protein: CASTHPGQNLNEQFF
D gene: TRBD1
clone size: -
CDR3 length: 15
J gene: TRBJ2-1
V gene: TRBV12-3/TRBV12-4

CDR3 DNA: TGCAGTGCTAGTCTTGGGGCAGGTGATCGGAATCAGCCCCAGCATTTT
CDR3 protein: CSASLGAGDRNQPQHF
D gene: -
clone size: few
CDR3 length: 16
J gene: TRBJ1-5
V gene: TRBV20-1

CDR3 DNA: TGTGCCAGCGGCTACACTCTCTCAAACTATGGCTACACCTTC
CDR3 protein: CASGYTLSNYGYTF
D gene: -
clone size: few
CDR3 length: 14
J gene: TRBJ1-2
V gene: TRBV28

CDR3 DNA: TGTGCCAGCAGTTTGACTAGCGGGGGGCGATATGAGCAGTTCTTC
CDR3 protein: CASSLTSGGRYEQFF
D gene: TRBD2
clone size: -
CDR3 length: 15
J gene: TRBJ2-1
V gene: TRBV12-3/TRBV12-4

CDR3 DNA: TGCAGTGCACTCGACAGGGGCGCAACTAATGAAAAACTGTTTTTT
CDR3 protein: CSALDRGATNEKLFF
D gene: TRBD1
clone size: -
CDR3 length: 15
J gene: TRBJ1-4
V gene: TRBV20-1

CDR3 DNA: TGTGCCAGCAGATCGGGGACTAGCGGGGGGGTATACCAAGAGACCCAGTACTTC
CDR3 protein: CASRSGTSGGVYQETQYF
D gene: TRBD2
clone size: few
CDR3 length: 18
J gene: TRBJ2-5
V gene: TRBV6-5

CDR3 DNA: TGTGCCAGCAGTGAAGGAGTTAGGAGACTAGCGGTTTTCAATGAGCAGTTCTTC
CDR3 protein: CASSEGVRRLAVFNEQFF
D gene: TRBD2
clone size: many
CDR3 length: 18
J gene: TRBJ2-1
V gene: TRBV6-1

CDR3 DNA: TGTGCCAGCAGTTTACAGTATCAGCCCCAGCATTTT
CDR3 protein: CASSLQYQPQHF
D gene: -
clone size: few
CDR3 length: 12
J gene: TRBJ1-5
V gene: TRBV28

CDR3 DNA: TGCAGTGCAAGGCCGGGACAGGGGATGAATCAGCCCCAGCATTTT
CDR3 protein: CSARPGQGMNQPQHF
D gene: TRBD1
clone size: many
CDR3 length: 15
J gene: TRBJ1-5
V gene: TRBV20-1

CDR3 DNA: TGCAGTGCTAGAGATCAGGCAGGGCTAACTGAAGCTTTCTTT
CDR3 protein: CSARDQAGLTEAFF
D gene: -
clone size: -
CDR3 length: 14
J gene: TRBJ1-1
V gene: TRBV20-1

CDR3 DNA: TGCGCCAGCAGCCAAGATCTAAGGGGTTCGGGCGGCTACACCTTC
CDR3 protein: CASSQDLRGSGGYTF
D gene: -
clone size: few
CDR3 length: 15
J gene: TRBJ1-2
V gene: TRBV4-3

CDR3 DNA: TGTGCCAGCAGCGCCCCGGGGGACGGTGAAGCTTTCTTT
CDR3 protein: CASSAPGDGEAFF
D gene: -
clone size: -
CDR3 length: 13
J gene: TRBJ1-1
V gene: TRBV12-3/TRBV12-4

CDR3 DNA: TGTGCCACGGCGGGGGGGCATGGACAAGAGACCCAGTACTTC
CDR3 protein: CATAGGHGQETQYF
D gene: TRBD2
clone size: few
CDR3 length: 14
J gene: TRBJ2-5
V gene: TRBV28

CDR3 DNA: TGCGCCAGCAGCGTCAACCGGGCCCTATATGGCTACACCTTC
CDR3 protein: CASSVNRALYGYTF
D gene: -
clone size: few
CDR3 length: 14
J gene: TRBJ1-2
V gene: TRBV5-1

CDR3 DNA: TGTGCCAGCTCACCACGGGAGACCACAAATGAAAAACTGTTTTTT
CDR3 protein: CASSPRETTNEKLFF
D gene: -
clone size: -
CDR3 length: 15
J gene: TRBJ1-4
V gene: TRBV18

CDR3 DNA: TGCAGTGCTAAACAGGGGGGATTTAATTCACCCCTCCACTTT
CDR3 protein: CSAKQGGFNSPLHF
D gene: TRBD1
clone size: -
CDR3 length: 14
J gene: TRBJ1-6
V gene: TRBV20-1

CDR3 DNA: TGTGCCAGCAGCTGGGCCCGGAGGGGTAGTTCGGCAGATACGCAGTATTTT
CDR3 protein: CASSWARRGSSADTQYF
D gene: -
clone size: many
CDR3 length: 17
J gene: TRBJ2-3
V gene: TRBV7-6

CDR3 DNA: TGTGCCAGCAGTGGGGAGGGTAGCGGAGCCTACAATGAGCAGTTCTTC
CDR3 protein: CASSGEGSGAYNEQFF
D gene: TRBD2
clone size: few
CDR3 length: 16
J gene: TRBJ2-1
V gene: TRBV2

CDR3 DNA: TGCAGCGTTCTCGCGGGGGGCACAGATACGCAGTATTTT
CDR3 protein: CSVLAGGTDTQYF
D gene: TRBD2
clone size: -
CDR3 length: 13
J gene: TRBJ2-3
V gene: TRBV29-1

CDR3 DNA: TGTGCCAGCAGTCCCGGTCCGGCTTCGAGGGCTTTCTTT
CDR3 protein: CASSPGPASRAFF
D gene: -
clone size: -
CDR3 length: 13
J gene: TRBJ1-1
V gene: TRBV12-3/TRBV12-4

CDR3 DNA: TGCAGCGTTGCAGAGGGGGCGTGGGGCTACACCTTC
CDR3 protein: CSVAEGAWGYTF
D gene: TRBD1
clone size: -
CDR3 length: 12
J gene: TRBJ1-2
V gene: TRBV29-1

CDR3 DNA: TGTGCCAGCAGCCAATACGGGACAGGGCCTTACGAGCAGTACTTC
CDR3 protein: CASSQYGTGPYEQYF
D gene: TRBD1
clone size: -
CDR3 length: 15
J gene: TRBJ2-7
V gene: TRBV3-1

CDR3 DNA: TGTGCCAGTTATCACGGGACCTTTGGGGCCAACGTCCTGACTTTC
CDR3 protein: CASYHGTFGANVLTF
D gene: -
clone size: -
CDR3 length: 15
J gene: TRBJ2-6
V gene: TRBV28

CDR3 DNA: TGTGCCAGCAGCTTAGCGGGAGACCGGTACGAGCAGTACTTC
CDR3 protein: CASSLAGDRYEQYF
D gene: -
clone size: few
CDR3 length: 14
J gene: TRBJ2-7
V gene: TRBV7-2

CDR3 DNA: TGCAGTGCTAGGAGGGCGGGACTCACCGGGGAGCTGTTTTTT
CDR3 protein: CSARRAGLTGELFF
D gene: -
clone size: many
CDR3 length: 14
J gene: TRBJ2-2
V gene: TRBV20-1

CDR3 DNA: TGTGCCAGCAGCCCGGGACTAGCGGGGGGGCAAGGTACGCAGTATTTT
CDR3 protein: CASSPGLAGGQGTQYF
D gene: TRBD2
clone size: few
CDR3 length: 16
J gene: TRBJ2-3
V gene: TRBV7-2

CDR3 DNA: TGTGCCTGGAGTAACCAGGGGGTCAGGAACACTGAAGCTTTCTTT
CDR3 protein: CAWSNQGVRNTEAFF
D gene: TRBD1
clone size: few
CDR3 length: 15
J gene: TRBJ1-1
V gene: TRBV30

CDR3 DNA: TGTGCCAGCAGTTCCCGACAGGGTGGAAGCTATGGCTACACCTTC
CDR3 protein: CASSSRQGGSYGYTF
D gene: TRBD1
clone size: many
CDR3 length: 15
J gene: TRBJ1-2
V gene: TRBV2

CDR3 DNA: TGCAGTGCTAGCGTCGGACTAGGCCAAAATGAGCAGTTCTTC
CDR3 protein: CSASVGLGQNEQFF
D gene: TRBD2
clone size: many
CDR3 length: 14
J gene: TRBJ2-1
V gene: TRBV20-1

CDR3 DNA: TGTGCCAGCAGCCGCACCGGGACAGGCTATTCACCCCTCCACTTT
CDR3 protein: CASSRTGTGYSPLHF
D gene: TRBD1
clone size: -
CDR3 length: 15
J gene: TRBJ1-6
V gene: TRBV6-5